The 16 T cell receptor beta chains reported below all come from one sample, sequenced in a study of blood T cell repertoires in COVID-19. Here immunoSEQ multiplex PCR was the method, and the copy in TCRdb shows in-frame clones only, minus some. The sample consists of roughly 250,000 clones, over 65% of them appearing once. What was sequenced was peripheral blood. The receptors originated from a woman of 80 years or more with acute or convalescent COVID-19.

This clone was picked up a small number of times. The chain joins TRBV4-2 to TRBJ1-1; D is perhaps TRBD1 (5 bases). The CDR3 runs 13 residues. Trimming cost V 0 bases and J 8 bases, with 10 bases left between them. Germline CDR1 LGHNA, CDR2 YNFKEQ. This CDR3 reads CASSQDAGLEAFF. The CDR3 DNA is TGTGCCAGCAGCCAAGACGCAGGGCTGGAAGCTTTCTTT.

The chain joins TRBV6-2 or TRBV6-3 to TRBJ2-1, with 9 bases fitting TRBD2. V dropped 4 bases and J dropped 4; count of bases not matched to a gene: 5. From germline, CDR1 is MNHEY and CDR2 SVGEGT. The CDR3 has 15 residues. The CDR3 DNA reads TGTGCCAGCAGTTCAGCGGGGGGCCCATACAATGAGCAGTTCTTC. It specifies CASSSAGGPYNEQFF.

The chain combines TRBV5-4 with TRBJ2-1, with D possibly TRBD2 on 6 matching bases. This CDR3 has 15 residues. Germline V gene sequence: CDR1 SGHNT, CDR2 YYREEE (reference sequence). Between the trimmed V and J ends, which lost 4 bases and 7 bases, there was a span of 18 bases. CDR3 residues: CASSNSGSLRNEQFF. DNA of the CDR3: TGTGCCAGCAGCAATAGCGGATCCCTTAGGAATGAGCAGTTCTTC.

The chain joins TRBV7-9 to TRBJ1-6, with TRBD1 matching 9 bases. The CDR3 runs 16 residues. From germline, CDR1 is SEHNR and CDR2 FQNEAQ (reference sequence). J was trimmed by 4 bases and V by 7 bases; bases with no gene match: 8. The DNA of the CDR3 is TGTGCCAGCACCTTTGGACAGGGGCGGTATAATTCACCCCTCCACTTT. Amino acids: CASTFGQGRYNSPLHF.

The chain uses TRBV5-1 and TRBJ2-5; 11 positions agree with TRBD1. Per the germline V gene, CDR1 is SGHRS and CDR2 is YFSETQ. CDR3 size: 17 residues. V gave up 3 bases and J gave up 1 base; unmatched junction bases: 8. CDR3 protein: CASSSISGTGGQETQYF. For the CDR3, the DNA is TGCGCCAGCAGCTCTATCTCCGGGACAGGGGGCCAAGAGACCCAGTACTTC. The full variable domain, its missing parts supplied by reference TRBV5-1 and TRBJ2-5, is KAGVTQTPRYLIKTRGQQVTLSCSPISGHRSVSWYQQTPGQGLQFLFEYFSETQRNKGNFPGRFSGRQFSNSRSEMNVSTLELGDSALYLCASSSISGTGGQETQYFGPGTRLLVL.

V usage is TRBV5-1 and J usage is TRBJ2-5; 8 bases agree with TRBD2. From germline, CDR1 is SGHRS and CDR2 YFSETQ. The CDR3 loop spans 15 amino acids. V shed 2 bases, J shed 6 bases, and the junction held 9 bases outside the gene matches. The CDR3 is CASSLSGSYGKTQYF. The DNA of the CDR3 is TGCGCCAGCAGCTTAAGCGGGAGTTACGGAAAGACCCAGTACTTC. The whole variable domain, remainder taken from reference TRBV5-1 and TRBJ2-5, is KAGVTQTPRYLIKTRGQQVTLSCSPISGHRSVSWYQQTPGQGLQFLFEYFSETQRNKGNFPGRFSGRQFSNSRSEMNVSTLELGDSALYLCASSLSGSYGKTQYFGPGTRLLVL.

The J gene is TRBJ2-1, the V gene TRBV3-1 (or the pseudogene TRBV3-2); 7 nucleotides agree with TRBD2. V lost 2 bases and J lost 7; bases outside the gene matches: 17. Germline V gene data show CDR1 as LGHDT and CDR2 as YNNKEL (reference sequence). The CDR3 runs 18 residues. CDR3 sequence: CASSQFSLLADLRNEQFF. CDR3 bases: TGTGCCAGCAGCCAATTCTCCCTCCTAGCGGACCTTCGAAATGAGCAGTTCTTC.

The DNA of the CDR3 is TGTGCCAGCACTCCGGGACAGGGATACGAGCAGTACTTC. Its protein is CASTPGQGYEQYF. V gene TRBV6-5 combines with J gene TRBJ2-7, with 9 bases aligning to TRBD1. V lost 7 bases and J lost 4; bases outside the gene matches: 5. The V gene's germline CDR1 is MNHEY and CDR2 SVGAGI. The CDR3 spans 13 residues.

Concerning this clone: A much larger clone lies one base from this, so it may be a read error. Other DNA sequences of this sample code for an identical CDR3. The chain is built from TRBV2 and TRBJ2-2, with 7 bases aligning to TRBD1. Trimming cost V 5 bases and J 4 bases; bases outside gene matches: 4. Per the germline V gene, CDR1 is SNHLY and CDR2 is FYNNEI. CDR3 size: 14 residues. The CDR3 coding sequence is TGTGCCAGCAGTAGACAGGGAAGCACCGGGGAGCTGTTTTTT. Translation: CASSRQGSTGELFF.

The rearrangement joins TRBV5-4 to TRBJ2-1; D is undetermined. Trimming cost V 3 bases and J 9 bases, with 7 bases left between them. The CDR3 has 11 residues. CDR1 and CDR2 from the germline V gene are SGHNT and YYREEE (reference sequence). The CDR3 sequence: CASSSGFEQFF. CDR3 nucleotide sequence: TGTGCCAGCAGCTCCGGTTTTGAGCAGTTCTTC.

This rearrangement joins TRBV12-3 or TRBV12-4 to TRBJ2-2; D gene ambiguous. The CDR3 spans 13 residues. Deletions cut 8 bases from V and 2 bases from J, with 9 bases between. CDR3 loop: CASPRVNTGELFF. For the CDR3, the DNA is TGTGCCAGCCCCCGGGTCAACACCGGGGAGCTGTTTTTT.

The chain has TRBV4-1 and TRBJ2-7, with D maybe TRBD1 (6 bases). Between the trimmed V and J ends, which lost 2 bases and 5 bases, there was a span of 19 bases. The CDR3 runs 16 residues. From germline, CDR1 is MGHRA and CDR2 YSYEKL. CDR3 amino acids: CASSQSPSNRVNEQYF. CDR3 in DNA: TGCGCCAGCAGCCAATCTCCCTCTAACAGGGTAAACGAGCAGTACTTC.

The chain joins TRBV29-1 to TRBJ1-5, with TRBD1 matching 7 bases. The J segment lost 7 bases and the V segment lost 6 bases, leaving 21 bases of the junction unmatched. Germline CDR1 and CDR2: SQVTM and ANQGSEA. The CDR3 has 17 amino acids. CDR3 amino acids: CSVPTNTGALRKQPQHF. CDR3 nucleotide sequence: TGCAGCGTACCTACAAATACAGGGGCCCTTCGAAAACAGCCCCAGCATTTT.

The J gene is TRBJ2-3, the V gene TRBV19; 10 nucleotides line up with TRBD2. V shed 4 bases and J 1 base; nucleotides not matched to a gene: 5. The length of the CDR3 is 16 residues. CDR1 and CDR2 from the germline V gene are LNHDA and SQIVND (reference sequence). CDR3 nucleotide sequence: TGTGCCAGTAGTACGACCGGGACTAGCGGCACAGATACGCAGTATTTT. Translated: CASSTTGTSGTDTQYF. Looking up the rest from reference TRBV19 and TRBJ2-3 gives the full variable domain: DGGITQSPKYLFRKEGQNVTLSCEQNLNHDAMYWYRQDPGQGLRLIYYSQIVNDFQKGDIAEGYSVSREKKESFPLTVTSAQKNPTAFYLCASSTTGTSGTDTQYFGPGTRLTVL.

This clone was seen a few times. This chain connects TRBV7-3 to TRBJ2-3; TRBD2 might be the D (6 bases). CDR1 is SGHTA and CDR2 is FQGTGA in the germline V gene. Between the trimmed V and J ends, which lost 3 bases and 5 bases, there was a span of 9 bases. The CDR3 is 13 amino acids. This CDR3 reads CASSLVEGDTQYF. DNA of the CDR3: TGTGCCAGCAGCTTGGTGGAGGGAGATACGCAGTATTTT.

J is TRBJ2-1 and V is TRBV7-9; TRBD1 matches 9 bases. Trimming removed 1 base from V and 4 bases from J; junction bases left unmatched: 2. The CDR3 consists of 15 residues. CDR1 SEHNR and CDR2 FQNEAQ come from the germline V gene (reference sequence). The chain's CDR3 is CASSLGGQGYNEQFF. The CDR3 nucleotides read TGTGCCAGCAGCTTAGGTGGACAGGGGTACAATGAGCAGTTCTTC.